A selection of T cell receptor beta chains follows, all from one sample in a study of cytomegalovirus exposure and HLA in healthy donors. Clones were read by immunoSEQ multiplex PCR, and TCRdb kept only the in-frame ones, dropping some. This sample has about 160,000 clones; roughly three quarters occur once, and the top ten carry over 2.5%. Sequenced sample: PBMCs. The receptors here all came from a woman aged 45-59 years in good health and CMV-seropositive. Both conserved end residues are part of each CDR3. Fields, in order: clone size, V gene, D gene, J gene, CDR3 protein, CDR3 DNA. The D gene is left open where the match is weak. Clone size, where shown, is once, few, many, or a class for clones that have expanded.

few,TRBV2,TRBD1,TRBJ1-2,CASSDRNRGAPRGYTF,TGTGCCAGCAGTGATAGGAACAGGGGGGCCCCTAGGGGCTACACCTTC
-,TRBV28,-,TRBJ1-2,CASSFPQVDYGYTF,TGTGCCAGCAGTTTCCCTCAGGTGGACTATGGCTACACCTTC
-,TRBV14,TRBD1,TRBJ2-5,CASSRATGVRETQYF,TGTGCCAGCAGCCGCGCGACAGGGGTGCGAGAGACCCAGTACTTC
-,TRBV25-1,-,TRBJ2-3,CASSEAGLTDTQYF,TGTGCCAGCAGTGAGGCAGGGCTCACAGATACGCAGTATTTT
-,TRBV11-3,TRBD2,TRBJ2-3,CASSSRGVGTDTQYF,TGTGCCAGCAGCTCCCGGGGGGTGGGCACAGATACGCAGTATTTT
-,TRBV7-3,-,TRBJ2-7,CASSPMRGSYEQYF,TGTGCCAGCAGCCCAATGCGGGGCTCCTACGAGCAGTACTTC
-,TRBV11-2,-,TRBJ2-3,CASSGASTQYF,TGTGCCAGCAGCGGGGCCAGTACGCAGTATTTT
few,TRBV18,-,TRBJ1-1,CASSPEVMNTEAFF,TGTGCCAGCTCACCCGAGGTTATGAACACTGAAGCTTTCTTT
-,TRBV30,TRBD2,TRBJ2-5,CAWSGLAGGETQYF,TGTGCCTGGAGTGGGCTAGCGGGGGGTGAGACCCAGTACTTC
-,TRBV9,-,TRBJ2-1,CASSADSSYNEQFF,TGTGCCAGCAGCGCCGATAGCTCCTACAATGAGCAGTTCTTC
-,TRBV9,-,TRBJ2-1,CASSEHPSLVSSYNEQFF,TGTGCCAGCAGCGAACACCCCTCGCTGGTCAGCTCCTACAATGAGCAGTTCTTC
-,TRBV18,-,TRBJ2-2,CASSPVSQANTGELFF,TGTGCCAGCTCACCAGTATCACAAGCGAACACCGGGGAGCTGTTTTTT
-,TRBV5-4,-,TRBJ2-1,CASSLDWAQEQFF,TGTGCCAGCAGCTTGGACTGGGCTCAGGAGCAGTTCTTC
-,TRBV5-1,-,TRBJ2-5,CASSLRYQETQYF,TGCGCCAGCAGCTTGCGGTACCAAGAGACCCAGTACTTC
-,TRBV7-8,-,TRBJ1-2,CASSRRGDYGYTF,TGTGCCAGCAGCCGAAGGGGTGACTATGGCTACACCTTC
few,TRBV27,TRBD1,TRBJ1-1,CASSLGGGGFNTEAFF,TGTGCCAGCAGTTTAGGAGGGGGCGGTTTTAACACTGAAGCTTTCTTT
-,TRBV19,-,TRBJ2-1,CASTMGADNEQFF,TGTGCCAGTACCATGGGGGCAGACAATGAGCAGTTCTTC
-,TRBV5-1,-,TRBJ1-6,CASSLYPPGQGDNSPLHF,TGCGCCAGCAGCTTGTATCCTCCGGGCCAGGGCGATAATTCACCCCTCCACTTT
-,TRBV19,-,TRBJ1-5,CASSIGRGRGFMVGNQPQHF,TGTGCCAGTAGTATCGGACGAGGAAGGGGGTTTATGGTAGGCAATCAGCCCCAGCATTTT
-,TRBV28,-,TRBJ2-3,CASTPGQGRGDTQYF,TGTGCCAGCACCCCGGGGCAGGGGAGAGGAGATACGCAGTATTTT
few,TRBV1,-,TRBJ2-7,CTSSQDIGTLDLRGGYEQYF,TGCACCAGCAGCCAAGATATTGGAACACTGGACCTCCGAGGAGGCTACGAGCAGTACTTC
-,TRBV10-3,-,TRBJ1-5,CASHEQDQPQHF,TGTGCCTCCCACGAACAAGATCAGCCCCAGCATTTT
-,TRBV7-2,-,TRBJ1-5,CASSVGGGNQPQHF,TGTGCCAGCAGCGTAGGCGGGGGCAATCAGCCCCAGCATTTT
-,TRBV5-1,-,TRBJ1-4,CASSPGVRVEKLFF,TGCGCCAGCAGCCCAGGGGTAAGGGTTGAAAAACTGTTTTTT
once,TRBV13,TRBD1,TRBJ1-1,CASSYPTGGSRAFF,TGTGCCAGCAGCTACCCGACAGGGGGCTCCCGAGCTTTCTTT
-,TRBV2,TRBD1,TRBJ2-3,CASIPPGTGDYTQYF,TGTGCCAGCATCCCCCCTGGGACAGGGGATTATACGCAGTATTTT
-,TRBV4-3,-,TRBJ1-1,CASSRAAPNTEAFF,TGCGCCAGCAGCCGTGCGGCCCCGAACACTGAAGCTTTCTTT
-,TRBV6-1,TRBD1,TRBJ2-1,CASSEARDRAVFF,TGTGCCAGCAGTGAAGCTCGGGACAGGGCGGTGTTCTTC
-,TRBV19,TRBD1,TRBJ2-2,CASSIIEGQGELFF,TGTGCCAGTAGTATTATCGAGGGACAGGGTGAGCTGTTTTTT
few,TRBV9,-,TRBJ1-3,CASSVRGGGNTIYF,TGTGCCAGCAGCGTACGCGGGGGCGGAAACACCATATATTTT
-,TRBV4-2,-,TRBJ2-7,CASSFGSQGEQYF,TGTGCCAGCAGTTTCGGGTCTCAGGGCGAGCAGTACTTC
-,TRBV30,-,TRBJ2-1,CAWSGNSYNEQFF,TGTGCCTGGAGCGGTAACTCCTACAATGAGCAGTTCTTC
-,TRBV15,TRBD2,TRBJ2-3,CATSRALAGATDTQYF,TGTGCCACCAGCAGAGCCCTAGCGGGAGCAACAGATACGCAGTATTTT
-,TRBV27,-,TRBJ1-6,CGSRQIGSPLHF,TGTGGTTCAAGACAGATTGGTTCACCCCTCCACTTT
-,TRBV27,-,TRBJ1-5,CASSLSIAGNQPQHF,TGTGCCAGCAGTTTATCGATAGCGGGCAATCAGCCCCAGCATTTT